This is a list of T cell receptor beta chains from one sample in a study of human T cells and chemical hapten exposure. TCRdb analysed the RACE reads with MiXCR anew, one entry per CDR3 protein. The data show about 130,000 distinct CDR3 sequences, more than 7.5% seen once. Sequencing was carried out using whole blood. The receptors come from a male donor in good health. Some clones in this sample may be carry-over from other donors' samples. CDR3s leave out the opening cysteine and the closing phenylalanine or tryptophan. Fields, in order: CDR3 length, V gene, CDR3 protein.

13	TRBV3-1	ASSLGGSVSYEQY
13	TRBV9	ASSPGTATNEKLF
14	TRBV3-1	ASSQGPSGITNEQF
13	TRBV18	ASSPQGGSNEKLF
15	TRBV4-2	ASSSRAGGPDTDTQY
13	TRBV27	ASSFNSEGTGELF
12	TRBV12-3/TRBV12-4	ASSLGLTGSGYT
10	TRBV5-5	ASSTHRDEQY
13	TRBV20-1	SAREGGTTSYEQY
14	TRBV4-3	ASSQDVNSNTDTQY
11	TRBV27	ASSLGTIAEQF
17	TRBV12-3/TRBV12-4	ASRIDGLLDSSINNEQF
11	TRBV5-1	ASSLGTDSPLH
13	TRBV7-2	ASSRDRDRGSEAF
13	TRBV4-3	ASSRGTGESYEQY
11	TRBV20-1	SARPGMDYEQY
15	TRBV7-9	ASSPLAAGITNEKLF
14	TRBV4-2	ASSQAPKATNEKLF
16	TRBV7-9	ASSSPPPQGPTNEKLF
12	TRBV2	ASSPRNGGYEQY
12	TRBV5-1	ASRTGGEADTQY
12	TRBV19	ASSISRGLAEAF
18	TRBV5-4	ASTSLKGTSDPPGYNEQF
16	TRBV7-9	ASSLADAGEGSYNEQF
10	TRBV29-1	SIGTFGDEQF
12	TRBV7-9	ASSRGQANYGYT
13	TRBV5-5	ASSLRDREVSPLH
13	TRBV27	ASFHRTGLSYEQY
12	TRBV4-1	ASSQVRSTYGYT
14	TRBV4-3	ASSLTRQGAQETQY
10	TRBV7-2	ASGIPRNEQF
13	TRBV7-3	ASSDTGGHTDTQY
11	TRBV5-1	ASSLGLDSPLH
10	TRBV27	ASSSAAGELF
13	TRBV5-4	ASRPTSDSYNEQF
15	TRBV7-2	ASSFDRGQGASYEQY
12	TRBV7-9	ASRPRGSTDTQY